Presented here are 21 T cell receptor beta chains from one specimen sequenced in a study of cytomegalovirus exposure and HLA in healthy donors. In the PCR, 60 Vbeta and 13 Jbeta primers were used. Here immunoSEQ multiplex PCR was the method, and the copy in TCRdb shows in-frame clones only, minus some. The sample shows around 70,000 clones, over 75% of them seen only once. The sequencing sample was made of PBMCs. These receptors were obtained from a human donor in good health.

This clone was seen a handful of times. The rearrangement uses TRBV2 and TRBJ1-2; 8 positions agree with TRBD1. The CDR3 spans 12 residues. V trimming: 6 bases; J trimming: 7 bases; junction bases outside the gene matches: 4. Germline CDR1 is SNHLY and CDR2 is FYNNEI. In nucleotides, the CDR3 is TGTGCCAGCAGGGGGGACAGGCCTGGCTACACCTTC. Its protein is CASRGDRPGYTF.

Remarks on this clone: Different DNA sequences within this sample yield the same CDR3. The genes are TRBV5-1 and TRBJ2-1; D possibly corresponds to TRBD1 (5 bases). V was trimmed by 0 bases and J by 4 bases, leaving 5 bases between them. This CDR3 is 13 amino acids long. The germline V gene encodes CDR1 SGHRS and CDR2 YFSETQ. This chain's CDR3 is CASSLGQYNEQFF. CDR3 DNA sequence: TGCGCCAGCAGCTTGGGACAGTACAATGAGCAGTTCTTC.

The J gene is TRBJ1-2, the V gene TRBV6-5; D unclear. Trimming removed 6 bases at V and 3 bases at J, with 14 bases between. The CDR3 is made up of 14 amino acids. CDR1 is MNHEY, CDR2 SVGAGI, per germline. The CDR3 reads CASRRKTADYGYTF. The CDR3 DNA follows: TGTGCCAGCAGACGAAAAACAGCGGACTATGGCTACACCTTC.

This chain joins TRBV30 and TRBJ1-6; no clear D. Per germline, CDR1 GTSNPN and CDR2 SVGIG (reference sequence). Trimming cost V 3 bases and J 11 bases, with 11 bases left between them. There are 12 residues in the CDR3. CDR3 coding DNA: TGTGCCTGGAGGATCACGGGTACACCCCTCCACTTT. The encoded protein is CAWRITGTPLHF.

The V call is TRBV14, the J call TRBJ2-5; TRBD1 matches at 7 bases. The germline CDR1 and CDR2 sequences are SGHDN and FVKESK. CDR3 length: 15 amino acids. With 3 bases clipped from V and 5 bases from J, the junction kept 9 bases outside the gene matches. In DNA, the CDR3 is TGTGCCAGCAGCCATCCTACAGGGGTCGGGGAGACCCAGTACTTC. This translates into CASSHPTGVGETQYF.

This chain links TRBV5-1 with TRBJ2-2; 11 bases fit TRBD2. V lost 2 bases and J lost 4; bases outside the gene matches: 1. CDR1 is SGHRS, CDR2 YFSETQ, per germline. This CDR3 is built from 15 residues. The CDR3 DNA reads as TGCGCCAGCAGCTTCACTAGCGGGGGCACCGGGGAGCTGTTTTTT. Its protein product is CASSFTSGGTGELFF.

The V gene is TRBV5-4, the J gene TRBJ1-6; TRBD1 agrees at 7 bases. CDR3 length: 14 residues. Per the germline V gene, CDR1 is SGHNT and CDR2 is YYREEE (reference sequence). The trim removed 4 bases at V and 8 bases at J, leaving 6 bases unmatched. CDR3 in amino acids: CASSLRDRDSPLHF. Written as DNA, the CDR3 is TGTGCCAGCAGCCTCCGGGACAGAGATTCACCCCTCCACTTT. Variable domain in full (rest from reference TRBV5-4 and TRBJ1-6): ETGVTQSPTHLIKTRGQQVTLRCSSQSGHNTVSWYQQALGQGPQFIFQYYREEENGRGNFPPRFSGLQFPNYSSELNVNALELDDSALYLCASSLRDRDSPLHFGNGTRLTVT.

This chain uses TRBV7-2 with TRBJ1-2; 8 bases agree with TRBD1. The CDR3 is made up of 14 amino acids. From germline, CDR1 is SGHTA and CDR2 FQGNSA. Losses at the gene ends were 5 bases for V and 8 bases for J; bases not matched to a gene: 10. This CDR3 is CASSPDRAFLGYTF. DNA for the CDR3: TGTGCCAGCAGCCCGGACAGGGCATTTCTCGGCTACACCTTC. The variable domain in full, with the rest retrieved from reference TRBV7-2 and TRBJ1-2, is GAGVSQSPSNKVTEKGKDVELRCDPISGHTALYWYRQSLGQGLEFLIYFQGNSAPDKSGLPSDRFSAERTGGSVSTLTIQRTQQEDSAVYLCASSPDRAFLGYTFGSGTRLTVV.

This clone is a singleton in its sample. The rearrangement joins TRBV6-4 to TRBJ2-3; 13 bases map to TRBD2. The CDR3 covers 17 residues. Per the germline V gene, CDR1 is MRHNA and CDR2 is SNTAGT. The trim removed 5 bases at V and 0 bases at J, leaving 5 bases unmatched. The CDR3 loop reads CASSFGLAGASTDTQYF. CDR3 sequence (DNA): TGTGCCAGCAGTTTTGGACTAGCGGGGGCTAGCACAGATACGCAGTATTTT.

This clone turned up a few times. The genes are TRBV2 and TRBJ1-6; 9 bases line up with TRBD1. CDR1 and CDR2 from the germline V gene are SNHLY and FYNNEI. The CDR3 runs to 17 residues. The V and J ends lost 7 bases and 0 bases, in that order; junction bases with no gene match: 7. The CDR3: CASKGQGLSSYNSPLHF. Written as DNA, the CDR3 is TGTGCCAGCAAGGGACAGGGCCTAAGCTCCTATAATTCACCCCTCCACTTT.

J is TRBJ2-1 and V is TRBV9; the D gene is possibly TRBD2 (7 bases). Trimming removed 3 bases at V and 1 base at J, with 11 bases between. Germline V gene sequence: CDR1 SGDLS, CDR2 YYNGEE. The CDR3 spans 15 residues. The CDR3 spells CASSGRGASYNEQFF. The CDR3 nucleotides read TGTGCCAGCAGCGGTCGGGGGGCTTCCTACAATGAGCAGTTCTTC.

CDR3 sequence: CASSSGTGGRTDTQYF. The CDR3 DNA is TGTGCCAGCAGCTCCGGGACAGGGGGTAGGACAGATACGCAGTATTTT. The J gene is TRBJ2-3, the V gene TRBV7-2; 11 bases match TRBD1. Losses at the gene ends were 4 bases for V and 3 bases for J; bases not matched to a gene: 6. The CDR3 loop spans 16 amino acids. Germline V CDR1 and CDR2: SGHTA, FQGNSA.

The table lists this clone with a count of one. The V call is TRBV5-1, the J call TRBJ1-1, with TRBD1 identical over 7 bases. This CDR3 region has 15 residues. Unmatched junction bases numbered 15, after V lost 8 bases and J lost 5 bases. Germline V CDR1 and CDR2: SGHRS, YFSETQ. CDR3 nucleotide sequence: TGCGCCAGTAAGACAGGGACCCTGGCGTTTACTGAAGCTTTCTTT. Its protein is CASKTGTLAFTEAFF.

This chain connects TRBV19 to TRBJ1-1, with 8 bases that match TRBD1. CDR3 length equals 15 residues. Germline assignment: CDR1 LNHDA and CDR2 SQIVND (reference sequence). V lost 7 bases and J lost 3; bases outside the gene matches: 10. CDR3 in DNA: TGTGCCAGTACCCCAAGGGGGGGACAGGACACTGAAGCTTTCTTT. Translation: CASTPRGGQDTEAFF.

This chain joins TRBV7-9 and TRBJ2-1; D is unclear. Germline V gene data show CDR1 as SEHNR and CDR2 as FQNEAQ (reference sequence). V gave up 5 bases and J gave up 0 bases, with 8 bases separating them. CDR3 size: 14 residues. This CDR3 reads CASSRESSYNEQFF. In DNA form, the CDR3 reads TGTGCCAGCAGCCGAGAGAGCTCCTACAATGAGCAGTTCTTC.

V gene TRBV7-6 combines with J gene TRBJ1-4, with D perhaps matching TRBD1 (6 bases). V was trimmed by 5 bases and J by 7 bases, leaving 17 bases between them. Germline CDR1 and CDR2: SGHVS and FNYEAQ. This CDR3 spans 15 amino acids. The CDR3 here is CASSQPQGPSEKLFF. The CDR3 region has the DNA TGTGCCAGCAGCCAGCCCCAGGGGCCCTCTGAAAAACTGTTTTTT.

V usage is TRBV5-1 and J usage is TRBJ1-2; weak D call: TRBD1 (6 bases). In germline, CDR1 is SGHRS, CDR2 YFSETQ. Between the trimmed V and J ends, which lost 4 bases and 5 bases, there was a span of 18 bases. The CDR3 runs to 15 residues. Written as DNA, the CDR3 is TGCGCCAGCAGCCTAGGGACAACCCAAGCGTATGGCTACACCTTC. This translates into CASSLGTTQAYGYTF. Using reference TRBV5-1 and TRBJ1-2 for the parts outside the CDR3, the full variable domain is KAGVTQTPRYLIKTRGQQVTLSCSPISGHRSVSWYQQTPGQGLQFLFEYFSETQRNKGNFPGRFSGRQFSNSRSEMNVSTLELGDSALYLCASSLGTTQAYGYTFGSGTRLTVV.

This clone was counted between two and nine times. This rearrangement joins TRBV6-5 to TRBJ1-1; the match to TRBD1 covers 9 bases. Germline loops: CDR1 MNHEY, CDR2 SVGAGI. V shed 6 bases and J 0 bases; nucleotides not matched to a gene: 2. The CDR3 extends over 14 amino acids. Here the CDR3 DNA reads TGTGCCAGCAGAGGGACAGGGTTGAACACTGAAGCTTTCTTT. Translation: CASRGTGLNTEAFF.

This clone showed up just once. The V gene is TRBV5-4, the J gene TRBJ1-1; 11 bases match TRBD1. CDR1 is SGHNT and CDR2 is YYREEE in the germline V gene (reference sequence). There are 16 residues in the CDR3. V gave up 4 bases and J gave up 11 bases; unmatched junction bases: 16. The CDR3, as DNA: TGTGCCAGCAGCGTCCAGGACAGGGGGCGGACCCTTGGGGCTTTCTTT. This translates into CASSVQDRGRTLGAFF.

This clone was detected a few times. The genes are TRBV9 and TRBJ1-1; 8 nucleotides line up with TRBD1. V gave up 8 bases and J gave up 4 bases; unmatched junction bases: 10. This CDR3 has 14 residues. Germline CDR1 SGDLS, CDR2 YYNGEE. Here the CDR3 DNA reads TGTGCCAGTTCCCAGACAGGGGTTAGCACTGAAGCTTTCTTT. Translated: CASSQTGVSTEAFF.

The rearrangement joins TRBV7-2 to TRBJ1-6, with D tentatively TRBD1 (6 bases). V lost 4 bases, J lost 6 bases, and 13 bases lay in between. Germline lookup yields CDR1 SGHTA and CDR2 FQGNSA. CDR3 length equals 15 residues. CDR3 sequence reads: CASSSIGTSNSPLHF. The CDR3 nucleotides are TGTGCCAGCAGCTCCATTGGGACAAGTAATTCACCCCTCCACTTT.